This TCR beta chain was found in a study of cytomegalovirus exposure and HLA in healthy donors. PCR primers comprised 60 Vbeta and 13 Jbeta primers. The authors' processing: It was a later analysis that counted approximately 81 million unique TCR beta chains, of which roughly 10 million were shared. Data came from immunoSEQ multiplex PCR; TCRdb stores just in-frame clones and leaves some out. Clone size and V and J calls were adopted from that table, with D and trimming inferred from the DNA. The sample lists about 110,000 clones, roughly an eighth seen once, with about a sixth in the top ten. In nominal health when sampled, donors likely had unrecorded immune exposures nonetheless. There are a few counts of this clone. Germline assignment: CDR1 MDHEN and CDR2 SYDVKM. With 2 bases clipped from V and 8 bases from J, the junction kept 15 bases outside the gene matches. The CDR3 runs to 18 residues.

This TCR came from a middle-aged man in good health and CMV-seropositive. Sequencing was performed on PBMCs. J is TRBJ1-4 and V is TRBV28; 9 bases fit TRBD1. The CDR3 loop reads CASSLMGQGTGFGEKLFF. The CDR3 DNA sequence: TGTGCCAGCAGTTTAATGGGACAGGGTACGGGGTTTGGGGAAAAACTGTTTTTT.